This TCR beta chain stems from a study of cytomegalovirus exposure and HLA in healthy donors. On the study more broadly: Clustering assigned around 77% of the approximately 400 genotyped donors to the Caucasian-associated ancestry cluster.

Points on this clone: Its antigen remains unknown.

PCR amplification relied on 60 Vbeta primers (plus 13 Jbeta primers). Method: immunoSEQ multiplex PCR; TCRdb's copy keeps in-frame clones and lacks some. Found here are tens of thousands of clones, around 78% of them singletons; the top ten hold approximately 1.4%. Findings and limits, study-wide: A later analysis found most CMV-associated TCR beta chains apparently HLA-restricted. Specificity of a few CMV-associated chains for CMV antigens was verified in vitro.

Material: PBMCs. The receptor was derived from a female donor in good health and CMV-seronegative.

The DNA of the CDR3 is TGTGCCAGCAGCTTAGGCATCGAGGGCAACCTAGGCACAGATACGCAGTATTTT. This translates into CASSLGIEGNLGTDTQYF. The V gene is TRBV11-3, the J gene TRBJ2-3, with D possibly matching TRBD2 (5 bases). The length of the CDR3 is 18 residues. The V gene lost 1 base and the J gene lost 1 base, with 18 bases spanning the gap. CDR1 is SGHNT, CDR2 YENEEA, per germline.